The clone carrying this T cell receptor (beta chain) was seen ten or more times. Time point reported: newly diagnosed GD, antithyroid drugs for less than 3 months. Extracted RNA from PBMCs served as the source of the TCR library. The data belong to a study of regulatory T cells in long-lasting Graves disease. Combining iRepertoire HTBI primers with Arm-PCR of CDR3 regions, the authors built TCR beta libraries. TCRdb passed the multiplex PCR reads through MiXCR, listing each CDR3 protein once. The sample has about 440,000 distinct CDR3 sequences; more than 13% are singletons. This same sample was also taken into another study, of T cells in Graves' hyperthyroidism and ophthalmopathy.

The starting material was peripheral blood mononuclear cells (PBMCs), obtained at new diagnosis, from a patient treated with antithyroid drugs. The origin of this receptor is a woman aged 25 to 45 with Graves disease.

CDR3 residues: CASRDLAGDHEQYF. CDR3 nucleotide sequence: TGTGCCAGCAGAGACTTAGCGGGAGACCACGAGCAGTACTTC. This chain joins TRBV27 and TRBJ2-7, with 9 bases fitting TRBD2. The ends lost 6 bases at V and 5 bases at J; junction bases unmatched: 8. Germline values: CDR1 MNHEY, CDR2 SMNVEV (reference sequence). This CDR3 contains 14 residues.